The 15 T cell receptor beta chains below come from one sample, sequenced in a study of T cells after yellow fever vaccination. Via MiXCR, TCRdb re-called the 5' RACE reads, giving one row per CDR3 protein. Of roughly 30,000 distinct CDR3 sequences listed, more than 9% are singletons. Sequencing was performed on PBMCs, either bulk or a sorted T-cell subset (CD4+, CD8+, memory, or dextramer-sorted; not recorded which), taken less than 18 days after the first yellow fever vaccination. The source is a young man who received the YFV17D yellow fever vaccine.

The rearrangement uses TRBV6-2 or TRBV6-3 and TRBJ1-5; a possible D gene is TRBD1 (5 bases). The germline CDR1 and CDR2 sequences are MNHEY and SVGEGT. With 0 bases removed from V and 3 bases from J, the gap between germline ends came to 6 bases. This CDR3 spans 14 amino acids. CDR3 in amino acids: CASSYSGANQPQHF. The CDR3 bases are TGTGCCAGCAGTTACTCAGGGGCCAATCAGCCCCAGCATTTT.

A remark on this clonotype: A much bigger clone sits one base away, suggesting this may be a read error. This CDR3 is CASSLVGGGINTWELFF. The DNA for the CDR3 is TGTGCCAGCAGCTTAGTGGGCGGAGGGATCAACACCTGGGAGCTGTTTTTT. This sequence joins TRBV11-1 and TRBJ2-2, with D possibly being TRBD2 (6 bases). The germline V gene encodes CDR1 SGHAT and CDR2 FQDESV (reference sequence). This CDR3 has 17 amino acids.

This clonotype was observed many times. The gene calls are TRBV7-6 and TRBJ1-5; D is ambiguous. There are 15 residues in the CDR3. V was pared by 0 bases and J by 3 bases, with 9 bases between. From germline, CDR1 is SGHVS and CDR2 FNYEAQ. The CDR3 reads CASSLAPGYNQPQHF. The DNA for the CDR3 is TGTGCCAGCAGCTTAGCTCCGGGTTACAATCAGCCCCAGCATTTT.

On this clonotype: A read error may explain this, as a much larger clone is one base away. This sequence joins TRBV7-2 and TRBJ2-4; 8 bases are a match to TRBD2. CDR1 SGHTA and CDR2 FQGNSA come from the germline V gene. This CDR3 has 19 amino acids. CDR3 region: CATSLALARGVLAKNIQYF. The CDR3 nucleotides are TGTGCCACCAGCTTAGCCTTGGCGCGGGGGGTACTAGCCAAAAACATTCAGTACTTC.

This clonotype came up many times. CDR3 in DNA: TGTGCCTGGAGTGGGACAGGGACTTATGGCTACACCTTC. Residues: CAWSGTGTYGYTF. The genes are TRBV30 and TRBJ1-2; 8 nucleotides align to TRBD1. The J segment lost 5 bases and the V segment lost 1 base, leaving 3 bases of the junction unmatched. The CDR3 has 13 residues. Germline V gene lookup returns CDR1 GTSNPN and CDR2 SVGIG (reference sequence).

Concerning this clonotype: A much more abundant neighbour one base away suggests this may be a read error. The chain joins TRBV5-1 to TRBJ2-3, with D possibly TRBD1 on 6 matching bases. This CDR3 spans 14 amino acids. V was cut by 3 bases and J by 4 bases, with 12 bases left in between. In germline, CDR1 is SGHRS, CDR2 YFSETQ. The CDR3 loop is CASSYWGPADTQYF. The DNA for the CDR3 is TGCGCCAGCAGCTATTGGGGGCCCGCAGATACGCAGTATTTT.

Many counts were recorded for this clonotype. The V and J genes are TRBV2 and TRBJ2-5; D gene unclear. V was clipped by 1 base and J by 1 base, with 7 bases between them. Germline V gene sequence: CDR1 SNHLY, CDR2 FYNNEI. There are 14 residues in the CDR3. CDR3 nucleotide sequence: TGTGCCAGCAGTGAAGATTTCAGCCAAGAGACCCAGTACTTC. This translates into CASSEDFSQETQYF.

The sample holds many counts of this clonotype. The chain is built from TRBV4-2 and TRBJ1-1, with D tentatively TRBD1 (5 bases). V lost 2 bases and J 4 bases, leaving 14 bases between the germline ends. The CDR3 spans 15 residues. CDR1 is LGHNA, CDR2 YNFKEQ, per germline. In DNA, the CDR3 is TGTGCCAGCAGCCAACGAGGGGTTTTGGGCACTGAAGCTTTCTTT. Protein: CASSQRGVLGTEAFF.

This clonotype was seen repeatedly, ten times or more. Written as DNA, the CDR3 is TGTGCCAGCAGGAGGGGGGCCAGTTCCTACAATGAGCAGTTCTTC. The encoded protein is CASRRGASSYNEQFF. The chain recombines TRBV5-4 with TRBJ2-1, with D possibly being TRBD1 or TRBD2 (6 bases each). Per germline, CDR1 SGHNT and CDR2 YYREEE (reference sequence). The germline V and J ends were trimmed by 5 bases and 1 base, with 13 bases remaining between them. The length of the CDR3 is 15 residues.

This sequence joins TRBV11-2 and TRBJ2-5, with no clear D. The CDR3 consists of 13 residues. V lost 5 bases and J 4 bases, leaving 11 bases between the germline ends. CDR1 is SGHAT, CDR2 FQNNGV, per germline. CDR3 sequence reads: CASSLRWGETQYF. The CDR3 DNA reads TGTGCCAGCAGCCTACGATGGGGAGAGACCCAGTACTTC.

With regard to this clonotype: This could be a read error, since a much larger clone is one nucleotide away. This chain uses TRBV29-1 with TRBJ2-1, with TRBD2 identical over 9 bases. The CDR3 is 14 residues long. CDR1 and CDR2 from the germline V gene are SQVTM and ANQGSEA. The CDR3 nucleotides are TGCAGCGTTGAGCTAGCGGGGTTGTACAATGAGCAGTCCTTC. Residues: CSVELAGLYNEQSF.

This clonotype was seen at least ten times. This chain links TRBV29-1 with TRBJ2-1; TRBD1 matches at 10 bases. Germline CDR1 SQVTM, CDR2 ANQGSEA. This CDR3 has 15 amino acids. Germline trimming cut 3 bases from V and 4 bases from J; bases unmatched to any gene: 6. Written as DNA, the CDR3 is TGCAGCGTTGAGGGCCGGGACAGGGGTTACAATGAGCAGTTCTTC. Its translation is CSVEGRDRGYNEQFF.

A remark on this clonotype: A much larger clone differs by one base, so this may be a read error. This chain joins TRBV7-2 and TRBJ2-2; TRBD1 agrees at 10 bases. Unmatched junction bases numbered 8, after V lost 5 bases and J lost 8 bases. CDR3 length: 15 amino acids. The germline gives CDR1 SGHTA, CDR2 FQGNSA. The CDR3 DNA is TGTGCCAGCAGCACCAGGGGACAGGGGCAGGGGGAGCTGTTTTTT. It specifies CASSTRGQGQGELFF.

Note on this clonotype: This may arise from a read error, as a much more abundant clone is one base away. This chain joins TRBV27 and TRBJ2-3; 9 nucleotides agree with TRBD1. CDR1 is MNHEY, CDR2 SMNVEV, per germline (reference sequence). This CDR3 is built from 15 residues. V shed 6 bases, J shed 3 bases, and the junction held 7 bases outside the gene matches. CDR3 nucleotides: TGTGCCAGCAGCCCCTGGACAGGGGCGACAGATACGCAGTATTTT. This gives the protein CASSPWTGATDTQYF.

This clonotype was seen at least ten times. V gene TRBV28 combines with J gene TRBJ2-1; TRBD1 matches 9 bases. CDR3 length equals 15 residues. Germline trimming cut 4 bases from V and 8 bases from J; bases unmatched to any gene: 9. Germline V gene data show CDR1 as MDHEN and CDR2 as SYDVKM. Written as DNA, the CDR3 is TGTGCCAGCAGTTCGACCGGGACAGGGTTTTATGAGCAGTTCTTC. It encodes CASSSTGTGFYEQFF.